The clone carrying this TCR beta chain was counted between two and nine times. No antigen is known for it. The data are from a study of beta chain features in type 1 diabetes. Study details: When patients were set against healthy donors, age, gender and cell yields were similar. Study-wide results and caveats: Naive, central memory and regulatory TCRB repertoires appeared more similar among patients than healthy donors. Among patients with Type 1 diabetes, TCRB CDR3s were moderately but significantly shorter in every one of the four CD4+ subsets. The VDJ junctions of type 1 diabetes patients carried fewer insertions and more deletions.

The J segment lost 6 bases and the V segment lost 6 bases, leaving 10 bases of the junction unmatched. Looked up from germline, CDR1 is SGHVS and CDR2 is FQNEAQ. The CDR3 spans 14 residues. Every bit of the isolated RNA underwent reverse transcription, so sequencing read expressed TCRB transcripts. Method: immunoSEQ multiplex PCR; TCRdb's copy keeps in-frame clones and lacks some. The sample includes hundreds of thousands of clones, 13% to 15% of them seen just once. The clonotype was recovered from a man younger than 40 with type 1 diabetes. The V and J genes are TRBV7-8 and TRBJ1-1, with 7 positions matching TRBD1. The sequencing input was naive CD4+ T cells from blood. The CDR3 loop is CASRAAGGWAEAFF. The DNA for the CDR3 is TGTGCCAGCAGGGCCGCAGGGGGATGGGCTGAAGCTTTCTTT.